This T cell receptor (beta chain) stems from a study of T cell changes during pregnancy in multiple sclerosis. The assay was immunoSEQ multiplex PCR, and TCRdb's table has in-frame clones only and misses some. This sample has approximately 50,000 clones; around 90% occur once, and the top ten carry approximately 0.61%. The CDR3 loop spans 12 amino acids. Trimming removed 4 bases from V and 3 bases from J, with 7 bases in between. Germline assignment: CDR1 MNHEY and CDR2 SVGAGI. J is TRBJ2-7 and V is TRBV6-5; no clear D gene. This specimen consisted of CD4+ T cells from peripheral blood mononuclear cells, obtained after pregnancy. The TCR sequence derives from a female donor in good health, enrolled as a control in a pregnancy study. This CDR3 is CASSWAGYEQYF. The CDR3 DNA sequence: TGTGCCAGCAGTTGGGCCGGCTACGAGCAGTACTTC.